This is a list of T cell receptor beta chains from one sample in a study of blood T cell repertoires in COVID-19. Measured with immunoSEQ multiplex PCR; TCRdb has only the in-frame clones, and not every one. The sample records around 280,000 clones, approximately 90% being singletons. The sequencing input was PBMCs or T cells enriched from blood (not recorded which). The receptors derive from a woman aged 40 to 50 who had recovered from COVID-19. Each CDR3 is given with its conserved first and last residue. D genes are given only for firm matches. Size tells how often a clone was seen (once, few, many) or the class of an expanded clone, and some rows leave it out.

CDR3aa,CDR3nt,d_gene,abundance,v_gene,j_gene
CATSDPSERSETQYF,TGTGCCACCAGTGATCCCTCCGAGAGATCAGAGACCCAGTACTTC,NA,NA,TRBV24-1,TRBJ2-5
CASSVGQANSPLHF,TGTGCCAGCAGCGTAGGACAGGCAAATTCACCCCTCCACTTT,NA,NA,TRBV9,TRBJ1-6
CASSYLTGRNYGYTF,TGTGCCAGCAGTTACCTTACCGGCAGGAACTATGGCTACACCTTC,NA,NA,TRBV6-5,TRBJ1-2
CASSSTGVGQPQHF,TGCGCCAGCAGCTCGACAGGGGTCGGGCAGCCCCAGCATTTT,TRBD1,once,TRBV5-1,TRBJ1-5
CASSTSGDGQPQHF,TGTGCCAGTAGTACCTCAGGGGACGGTCAGCCCCAGCATTTT,NA,few,TRBV19,TRBJ1-5
CASSLAGVNQPQHF,TGTGCCAGCAGCTTAGCAGGGGTCAATCAGCCCCAGCATTTT,NA,few,TRBV7-8,TRBJ1-5
CASSSSGGGYTF,TGTGCCAGCAGCTCCTCCGGGGGAGGCTACACCTTC,NA,NA,TRBV7-6,TRBJ1-2
CASSVGVGGRGLSAGELFF,TGTGCCAGCAGCGTGGGAGTAGGAGGGCGCGGGTTGAGCGCCGGGGAGCTGTTTTTT,NA,once,TRBV9,TRBJ2-2
CASSLTGGRETQYF,TGCGCCAGCAGCTTGACCGGGGGTAGAGAGACCCAGTACTTC,NA,NA,TRBV5-1,TRBJ2-5
CASSVGPPRGEQFF,TGTGCCAGCAGCGTAGGCCCCCCCCGGGGGGAGCAGTTCTTC,NA,NA,TRBV9,TRBJ2-1
CASSLTGAGRGDTQYF,TGCGCCAGCAGCTTGACTGGGGCGGGGAGGGGAGATACGCAGTATTTT,TRBD2,NA,TRBV5-1,TRBJ2-3
CASSEQKQFF,TGTGCCAGCAGCGAACAGAAGCAGTTCTTC,NA,NA,TRBV2,TRBJ2-1
CASSLAGGVSYEQYF,TGTGCCAGCAGCTTAGCGGGAGGGGTTTCCTACGAGCAGTACTTC,TRBD2,few,TRBV3-1/TRBV3-2,TRBJ2-7